The 6 T cell receptor beta chains presented below share a single source sample, sequenced in a study of shared clonotypes between healthy human individuals. Libraries were prepared by immunoSEQ multiplex PCR; TCRdb keeps only in-frame clonotypes and omits some of them. The table shows hundreds of thousands of clones, with 96% occurring only once. The sequencing input was naive CD4+ T cells sorted from blood. Subset here: CD45RA+ positively selected. All receptors derive from a woman in her twenties or thirties in good health.

The gene calls are TRBV6-1 and TRBJ1-2, with 10 bases aligning to TRBD1. The V and J ends lost 7 bases and 4 bases, in that order; junction bases with no gene match: 9. Germline V gives CDR1 MNHNS, CDR2 SASEGT. This CDR3 spans 15 amino acids. CDR3 nucleotides: TGTGCCAGCACCACAGGGACAGGGGCTACCTATGGCTACACCTTC. Protein: CASTTGTGATYGYTF.

The chain combines TRBV6-5 with TRBJ1-5; D is unresolved. V was pared by 5 bases and J by 4 bases, with 12 bases between. Germline V CDR1 and CDR2: MNHEY, SVGAGI. CDR3 length: 14 residues. The CDR3 nucleotides read TGTGCCAGCAGTGGCAGCCAAGGGAATCAGCCCCAGCATTTT. This codes for CASSGSQGNQPQHF.

The chain couples TRBV7-2 to TRBJ2-5; a possible D gene is TRBD1 (5 bases). This CDR3 contains 15 residues. Germline-derived CDR1 and CDR2 are SGHTA and FQGNSA. V lost 1 base and J lost 5, with 14 bases in between. The CDR3 loop reads CASSLDWGPWETQYF. The CDR3 bases are TGTGCCAGCAGCTTAGATTGGGGCCCCTGGGAGACCCAGTACTTC. The full variable domain, with the rest looked up from reference TRBV7-2 and TRBJ2-5, is GAGVSQSPSNKVTEKGKDVELRCDPISGHTALYWYRQSLGQGLEFLIYFQGNSAPDKSGLPSDRFSAERTGGSVSTLTIQRTQQEDSAVYLCASSLDWGPWETQYFGPGTRLLVL.

The chain carries TRBV19 and TRBJ2-7; 8 bases are a match to TRBD1. Germline lookup yields CDR1 LNHDA and CDR2 SQIVND (reference sequence). This CDR3 is built from 15 residues. Trimming at V came to 6 bases and at J to 1 base, leaving 8 bases not matched to a gene. The CDR3 loop is CASRTTGTGSYEQYF. CDR3 sequence (DNA): TGTGCCAGTAGAACTACCGGGACAGGATCCTACGAGCAGTACTTC. Full variable domain (missing parts from reference TRBV19 and TRBJ2-7): DGGITQSPKYLFRKEGQNVTLSCEQNLNHDAMYWYRQDPGQGLRLIYYSQIVNDFQKGDIAEGYSVSREKKESFPLTVTSAQKNPTAFYLCASRTTGTGSYEQYFGPGTRLTVT.

This clone appeared a single time. The chain couples TRBV28 to TRBJ2-7, with D perhaps matching TRBD1 (5 bases). Germline CDR1 and CDR2: MDHEN and SYDVKM. The CDR3 is 15 residues long. Trimming cost V 4 bases and J 0 bases, with 13 bases left between them. In nucleotides, the CDR3 is TGTGCCAGCAGTTCCACAGGAAGCAGCTCCTACGAGCAGTACTTC. It encodes CASSSTGSSSYEQYF.

The J gene is TRBJ2-3, the V gene TRBV5-4; D gene uncertain. V was trimmed by 5 bases and J by 4 bases, leaving 5 bases between them. The germline CDR1 and CDR2 sequences are SGHNT and YYREEE (reference sequence). The length of the CDR3 is 11 residues. The CDR3 is CASSVADTQYF. CDR3 bases: TGTGCCAGCAGTGTGGCAGATACGCAGTATTTT.